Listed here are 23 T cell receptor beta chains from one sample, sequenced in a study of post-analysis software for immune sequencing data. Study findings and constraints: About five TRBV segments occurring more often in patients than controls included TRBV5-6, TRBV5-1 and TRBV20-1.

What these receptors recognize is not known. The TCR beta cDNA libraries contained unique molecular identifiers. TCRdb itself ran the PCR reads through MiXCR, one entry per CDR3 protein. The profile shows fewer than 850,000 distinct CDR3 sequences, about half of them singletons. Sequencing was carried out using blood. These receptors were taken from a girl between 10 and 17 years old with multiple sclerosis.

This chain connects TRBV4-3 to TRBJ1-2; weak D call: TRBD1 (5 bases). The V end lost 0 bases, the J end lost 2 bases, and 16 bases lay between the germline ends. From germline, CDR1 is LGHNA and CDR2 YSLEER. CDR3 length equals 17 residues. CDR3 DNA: TGCGCCAGCAGCCAAGATCAGGGTGTCAGGGCCAACTATGGCTACACCTTC. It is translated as CASSQDQGVRANYGYTF.

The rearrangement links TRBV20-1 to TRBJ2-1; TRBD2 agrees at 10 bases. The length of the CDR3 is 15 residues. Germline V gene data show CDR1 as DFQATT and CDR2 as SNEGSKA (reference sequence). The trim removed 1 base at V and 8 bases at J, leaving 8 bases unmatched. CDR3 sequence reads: CSARAAGGPFDEQFF. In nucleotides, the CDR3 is TGCAGTGCTAGAGCAGCGGGAGGGCCCTTCGATGAGCAGTTCTTC.

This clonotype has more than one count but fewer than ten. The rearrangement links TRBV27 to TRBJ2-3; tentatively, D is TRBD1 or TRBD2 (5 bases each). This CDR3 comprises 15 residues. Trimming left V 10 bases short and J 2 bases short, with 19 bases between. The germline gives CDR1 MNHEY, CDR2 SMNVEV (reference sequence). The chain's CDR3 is CATQQRGRDTDTQYF. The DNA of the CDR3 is TGTGCCACCCAGCAGAGGGGCAGGGACACAGATACGCAGTATTTT.

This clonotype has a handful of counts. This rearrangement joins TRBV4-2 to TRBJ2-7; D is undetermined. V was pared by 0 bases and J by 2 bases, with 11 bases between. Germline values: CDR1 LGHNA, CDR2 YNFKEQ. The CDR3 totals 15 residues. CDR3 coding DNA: TGTGCCAGCAGCCAAGATTTTGACGGACCCTACGAGCAGTACTTC. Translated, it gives CASSQDFDGPYEQYF.

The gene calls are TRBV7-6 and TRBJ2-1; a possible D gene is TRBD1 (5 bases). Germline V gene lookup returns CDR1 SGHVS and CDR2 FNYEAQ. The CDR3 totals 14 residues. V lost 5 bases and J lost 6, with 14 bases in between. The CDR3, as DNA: TGTGCCAGCAGCCGGCAGGGTTCGATCAATGAGCAGTTCTTC. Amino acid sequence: CASSRQGSINEQFF. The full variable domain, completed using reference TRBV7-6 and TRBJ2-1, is GAGVSQSPRYKVTKRGQDVALRCDPISGHVSLYWYRQALGQGPEFLTYFNYEAQQDKSGLPNDRFSAERPEGSISTLTIQRTEQRDSAMYRCASSRQGSINEQFFGPGTRLTVL.

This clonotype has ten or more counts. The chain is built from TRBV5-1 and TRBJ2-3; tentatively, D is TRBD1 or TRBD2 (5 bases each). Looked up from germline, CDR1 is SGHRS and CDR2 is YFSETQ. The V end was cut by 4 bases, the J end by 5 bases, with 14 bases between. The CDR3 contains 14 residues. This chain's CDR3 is CASSTGTEQDTQYF. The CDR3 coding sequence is TGCGCCAGCAGCACCGGGACGGAGCAAGATACGCAGTATTTT.

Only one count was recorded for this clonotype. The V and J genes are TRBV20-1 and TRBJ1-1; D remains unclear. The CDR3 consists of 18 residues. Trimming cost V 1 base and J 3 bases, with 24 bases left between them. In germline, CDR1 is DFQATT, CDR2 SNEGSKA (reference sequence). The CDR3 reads CSARVPISLAAADTEAFF. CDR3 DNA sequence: TGCAGTGCTAGAGTACCAATCAGTCTGGCGGCGGCGGACACTGAAGCTTTCTTT.

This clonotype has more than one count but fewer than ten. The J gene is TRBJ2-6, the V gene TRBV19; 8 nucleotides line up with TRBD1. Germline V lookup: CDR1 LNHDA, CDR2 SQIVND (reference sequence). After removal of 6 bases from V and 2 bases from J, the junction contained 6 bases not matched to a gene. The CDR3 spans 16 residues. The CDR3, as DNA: TGTGCCAGTAGCCGACAGGGGATGGCTGGGGCCAACGTCCTGACTTTC. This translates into CASSRQGMAGANVLTF.

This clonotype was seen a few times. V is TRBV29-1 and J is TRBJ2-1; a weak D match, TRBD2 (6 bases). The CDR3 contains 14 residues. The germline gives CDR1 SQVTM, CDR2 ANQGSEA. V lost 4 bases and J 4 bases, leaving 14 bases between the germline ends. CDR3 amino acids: CSVGGEVGYNEQFF. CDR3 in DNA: TGCAGCGTTGGGGGGGAGGTGGGGTACAATGAGCAGTTCTTC.

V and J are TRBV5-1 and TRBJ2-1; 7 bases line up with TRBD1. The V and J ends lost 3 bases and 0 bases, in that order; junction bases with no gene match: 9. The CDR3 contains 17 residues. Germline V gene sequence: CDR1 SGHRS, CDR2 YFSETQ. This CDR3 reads CASSSGQPRSSYNEQFF. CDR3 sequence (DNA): TGCGCCAGCAGCTCGGGACAGCCCCGGAGCTCCTACAATGAGCAGTTCTTC.

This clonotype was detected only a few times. DNA of the CDR3: TGTGCCAGCAGCCTATGGGCTAGCGGGAGTAATGAGCAGTTCTTC. Encoded protein: CASSLWASGSNEQFF. The genes are TRBV7-3 and TRBJ2-1; 10 nucleotides align to TRBD2. Unmatched junction bases numbered 8, after V lost 5 bases and J lost 7 bases. CDR1 SGHTA and CDR2 FQGTGA come from the germline V gene. The CDR3 is 15 residues long.

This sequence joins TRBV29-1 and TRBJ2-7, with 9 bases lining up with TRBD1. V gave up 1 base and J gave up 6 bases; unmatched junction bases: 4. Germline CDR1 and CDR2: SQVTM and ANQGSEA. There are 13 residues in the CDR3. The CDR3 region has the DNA TGCAGCGTTGAAGGGGGACAGGGAGCCGAGCAGTACTTC. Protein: CSVEGGQGAEQYF.

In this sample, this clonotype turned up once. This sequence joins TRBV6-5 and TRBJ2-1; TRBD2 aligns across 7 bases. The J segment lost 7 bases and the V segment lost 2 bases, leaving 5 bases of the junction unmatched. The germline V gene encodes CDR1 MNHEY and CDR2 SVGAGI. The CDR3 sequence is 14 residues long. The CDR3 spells CASSYAGAGNEQFF. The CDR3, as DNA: TGTGCCAGCAGTTACGCGGGAGCGGGAAATGAGCAGTTCTTC.

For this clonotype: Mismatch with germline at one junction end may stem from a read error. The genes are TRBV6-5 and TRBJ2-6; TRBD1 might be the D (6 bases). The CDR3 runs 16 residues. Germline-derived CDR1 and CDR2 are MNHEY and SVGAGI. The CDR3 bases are TGTGCCAGCAGTTCAGGGGCCCCCTCTGGGGCCAACGTCCGGACTTTC. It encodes CASSSGAPSGANVRTF.

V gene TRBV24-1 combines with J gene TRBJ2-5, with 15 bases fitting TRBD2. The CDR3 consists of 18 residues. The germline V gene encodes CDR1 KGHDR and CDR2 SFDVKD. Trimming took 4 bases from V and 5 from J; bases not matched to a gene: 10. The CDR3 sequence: CATSEGLAGGLGWETQYF. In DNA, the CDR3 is TGTGCCACCAGTGAAGGACTAGCGGGAGGGCTGGGTTGGGAGACCCAGTACTTC.

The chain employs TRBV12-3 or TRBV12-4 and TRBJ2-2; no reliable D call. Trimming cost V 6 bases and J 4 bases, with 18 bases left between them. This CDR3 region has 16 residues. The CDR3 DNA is TGTGCCAGCAGCCCCCCTATCGCGCTAGGCACCGGGGAGCTGTTTTTT. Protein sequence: CASSPPIALGTGELFF.

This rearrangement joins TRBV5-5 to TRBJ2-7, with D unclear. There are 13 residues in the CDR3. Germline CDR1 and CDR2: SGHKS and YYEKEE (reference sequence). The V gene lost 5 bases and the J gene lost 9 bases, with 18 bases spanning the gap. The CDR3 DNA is TGTGCCAGCAGTCTCGACACGATTAAAAGGCAGTACTTC. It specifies CASSLDTIKRQYF.

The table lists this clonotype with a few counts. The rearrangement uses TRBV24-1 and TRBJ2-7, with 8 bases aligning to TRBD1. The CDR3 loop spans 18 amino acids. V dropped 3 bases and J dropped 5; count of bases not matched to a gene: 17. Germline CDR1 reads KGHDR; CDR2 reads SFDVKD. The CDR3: CATSDPTLTGGIGHEQYF. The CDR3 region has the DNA TGTGCCACCAGTGATCCAACCCTCACAGGGGGTATTGGTCACGAGCAGTACTTC.

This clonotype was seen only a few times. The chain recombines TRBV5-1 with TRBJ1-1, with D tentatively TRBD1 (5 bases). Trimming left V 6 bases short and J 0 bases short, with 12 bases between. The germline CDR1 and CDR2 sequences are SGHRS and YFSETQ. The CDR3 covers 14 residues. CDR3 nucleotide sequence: TGCGCCAGCACCCAGGTAGGGGTGAACACTGAAGCTTTCTTT. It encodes CASTQVGVNTEAFF.

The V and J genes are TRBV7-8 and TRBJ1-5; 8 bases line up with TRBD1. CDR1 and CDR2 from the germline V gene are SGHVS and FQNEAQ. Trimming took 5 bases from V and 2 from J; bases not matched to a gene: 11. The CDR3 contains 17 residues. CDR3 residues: CASSRGPQGAGNQPQHF. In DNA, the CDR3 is TGTGCCAGCAGCCGGGGGCCGCAGGGGGCAGGCAATCAGCCCCAGCATTTT.

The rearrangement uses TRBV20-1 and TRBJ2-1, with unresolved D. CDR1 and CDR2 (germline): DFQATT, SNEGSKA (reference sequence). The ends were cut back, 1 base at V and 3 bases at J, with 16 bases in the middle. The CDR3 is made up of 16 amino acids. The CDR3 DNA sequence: TGCAGTGCTAGAGCCTTAGACCGAAACCTCTACAATGAGCAGTTCTTC. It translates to CSARALDRNLYNEQFF.

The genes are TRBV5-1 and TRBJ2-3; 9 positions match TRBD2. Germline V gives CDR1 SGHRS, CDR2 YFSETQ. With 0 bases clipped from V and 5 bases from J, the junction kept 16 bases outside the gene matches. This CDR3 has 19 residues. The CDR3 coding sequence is TGCGCCAGCAGCTTGGACGCCGCATTAGCGGGAGCGGGTGAAGATACGCAGTATTTT. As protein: CASSLDAALAGAGEDTQYF.

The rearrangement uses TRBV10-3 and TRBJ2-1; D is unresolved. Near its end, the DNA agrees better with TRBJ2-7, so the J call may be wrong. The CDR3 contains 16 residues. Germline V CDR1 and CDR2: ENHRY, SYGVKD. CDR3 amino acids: CAINPLGPRSYNEQYF. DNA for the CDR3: TGTGCCATCAACCCCCTAGGGCCCAGGTCCTACAATGAGCAGTACTTC.